Sequencing of this TCR beta chain was carried out in a study of graft-versus-host responses after intestinal transplantation. For the study at large: Recipients across the board were started on anti-thymocyte globulin induction, then kept on tacrolimus and steroids for two to four years. General observations from the study: Some patients had graft-donor T cell macrochimerism. In their allografts, the ratios of graft-versus-host to host-versus-graft T cell clones were high.

The protocol was immunoSEQ multiplex PCR, while the TCRdb copy is restricted to in-frame clones and leaves out a portion. The profile shows 15,000 to 20,000 clones, 80% to 90% of them singletons. On this clone itself: Its antigen is not identified.

Sequenced material: PBMCs, taken roughly 110 days after intestinal transplant. The clonotype comes from a human patient who received an intestinal transplant, so some T cells may come from the graft donor.

The CDR3 DNA sequence: TGTGCCAGCAGCTGGGGACAGTACACAGATACGCAGTATTTT. Its protein is CASSWGQYTDTQYF. The chain combines TRBV7-9 with TRBJ2-3; 7 bases match TRBD1. The CDR3 loop spans 14 amino acids. Unmatched junction bases numbered 3, after V lost 4 bases and J lost 2 bases. Looked up from germline, CDR1 is SEHNR and CDR2 is FQNEAQ (reference sequence).